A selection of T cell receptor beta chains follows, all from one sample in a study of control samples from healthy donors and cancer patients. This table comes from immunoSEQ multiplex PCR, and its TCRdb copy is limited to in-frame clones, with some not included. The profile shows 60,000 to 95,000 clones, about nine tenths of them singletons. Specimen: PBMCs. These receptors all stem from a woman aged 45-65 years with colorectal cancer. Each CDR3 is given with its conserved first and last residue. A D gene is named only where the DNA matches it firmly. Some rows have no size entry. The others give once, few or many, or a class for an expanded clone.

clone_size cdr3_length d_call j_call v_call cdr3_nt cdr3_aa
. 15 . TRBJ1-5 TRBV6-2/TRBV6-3 TGTGCCAGCAGTGGGGAAGGGGAACCGGGATCGCCCCAGCATTTT CASSGEGEPGSPQHF
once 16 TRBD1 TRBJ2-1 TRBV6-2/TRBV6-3 TGTGCCAGCAGTAAAAGCCGGGACAGGAGATACAATGAGCAGTTCTTC CASSKSRDRRYNEQFF
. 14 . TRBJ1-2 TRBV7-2 TGTGCCAGCAGCTTAGGGGGACACCCCGGTGGCTACACCTTC CASSLGGHPGGYTF
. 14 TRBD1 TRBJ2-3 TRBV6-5 TGTGCCAGCAGAGACAGGGGGATAACAGATACGCAGTATTTT CASRDRGITDTQYF
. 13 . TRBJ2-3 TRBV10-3 TGTGCCATCAGTGTAACGGGCACAGATACGCAGTATTTT CAISVTGTDTQYF
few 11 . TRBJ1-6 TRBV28 TGTGCCAGCAGTCCCGGGTTGGCCCTCCACTTT CASSPGLALHF
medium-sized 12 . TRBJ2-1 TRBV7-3 TGTGCCAGCAAGGGACACGACAATGAGCAGTTCTTC CASKGHDNEQFF
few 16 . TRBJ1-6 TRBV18 TGTGCCAGCTCACCAATTTCTGCTGAGAATAATTCACCCCTCCACTTT CASSPISAENNSPLHF
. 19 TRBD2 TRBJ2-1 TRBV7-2 TGTGCCAGCAGGCCCCTACTATTAGCGGGGGCCCCCTCCTACAATGAGCAGTTCTTC CASRPLLLAGAPSYNEQFF
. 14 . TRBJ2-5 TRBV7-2 TGTGCCAGCAGCTTCCAGGGGCGGGTAGAGACCCAGTACTTC CASSFQGRVETQYF
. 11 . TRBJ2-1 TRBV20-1 TGCAGTGCTAGCCCGGGAGATGAGCAGTTCTTC CSASPGDEQFF
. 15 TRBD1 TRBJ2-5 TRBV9 TGTGCCAGCAGCGGGGGACAGGGGGTTGGAGAGACCCAGTACTTC CASSGGQGVGETQYF
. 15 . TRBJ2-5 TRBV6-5 TGTGCCAGCAGTCCGAGGGGGGGTGGATTGGAGACCCAGTACTTC CASSPRGGGLETQYF
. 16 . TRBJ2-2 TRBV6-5 TGTGCCAGCAGTTACTCCTCGGTTAGGGGAGGCGGGGAGCTGTTTTTT CASSYSSVRGGGELFF
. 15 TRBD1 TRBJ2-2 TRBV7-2 TGTGCCAGCAGCGTCACAGGGGGCTACACCGGGGAGCTGTTTTTT CASSVTGGYTGELFF
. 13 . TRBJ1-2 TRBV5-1 TGCGCCAGCAGCCCGGATCAGTCCAGTGGCTACACCTTC CASSPDQSSGYTF
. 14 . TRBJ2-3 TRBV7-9 TGTGCCAGCAGCTCCTGGACGAGATCAGATACGCAGTATTTT CASSSWTRSDTQYF
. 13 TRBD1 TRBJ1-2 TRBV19 TGTGCCAGTAGTTCCAGACAGGGCTATGGCTACACCTTC CASSSRQGYGYTF
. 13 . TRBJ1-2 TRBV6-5 TGTGCCAGCAGTTACGGGGAGGCCTATGGCTACACCTTC CASSYGEAYGYTF
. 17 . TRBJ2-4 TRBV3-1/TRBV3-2 TGTGCCAGCAGCCAAGGGGAGGGGGCCATAGCCAAAAACATTCAGTACTTC CASSQGEGAIAKNIQYF
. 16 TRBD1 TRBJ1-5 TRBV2 TGTGCCAGCAGTCAGTACGGACAGGGAAGCAATCAGCCCCAGCATTTT CASSQYGQGSNQPQHF
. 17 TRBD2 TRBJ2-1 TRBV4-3 TGCGCCAGCAGCCAAGTGGTACGGGCCGGGGAGGGGACTGAGCAGTTCTTC CASSQVVRAGEGTEQFF
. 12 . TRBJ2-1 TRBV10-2 TGCGCCAGCAGTGCTGGGTTAGATGAGCAGTTCTTC CASSAGLDEQFF
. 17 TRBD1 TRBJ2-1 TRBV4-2 TGTGCCAGCAGCCACGGCCGGGTGACAGGGGATAAGGATGAGCAGTTCTTC CASSHGRVTGDKDEQFF
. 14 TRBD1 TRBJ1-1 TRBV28 TGTGCCAGCAGAGATGTACAGGGGGCCCCTGAAGCTTTCTTT CASRDVQGAPEAFF
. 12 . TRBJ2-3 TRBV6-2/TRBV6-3 TGTGCCAGCAGTTACCCCACGACTACGCAGTATTTT CASSYPTTTQYF
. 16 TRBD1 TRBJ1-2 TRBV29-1 TGCAGCGCCGGGAGACAGGGGGCGCGAGGAGGAAATGGCTACACCTTC CSAGRQGARGGNGYTF
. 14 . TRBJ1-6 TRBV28 TGTGCCAGCAGGCTAGGGGGGCCCCATTCACCCCTCCACTTT CASRLGGPHSPLHF
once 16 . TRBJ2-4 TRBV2 TGTGCCAGCAGTGTAGGGCTTGGGTCCCCGGAAAACATTCAGTACTTC CASSVGLGSPENIQYF
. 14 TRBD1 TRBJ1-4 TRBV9 TGTGCCAGCAGCCCCGGGACAGGGGGTGAAAAACTGTTTTTT CASSPGTGGEKLFF
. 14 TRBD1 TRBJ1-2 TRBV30 TGTGCCTGGAGGGGACAGGGGGCTGGCTATGGCTACACCTTC CAWRGQGAGYGYTF
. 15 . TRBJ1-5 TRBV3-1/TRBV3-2 TGCGTAGAACAGGCCCGAAAGTCTAGCAATCAGCCCCAGCATTTT CVEQARKSSNQPQHF
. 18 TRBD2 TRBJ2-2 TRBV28 TGTGCCAGCAGTTTGCGACTAGCGGGGGGGCCTTACACCGGGGAGCTGTTTTTT CASSLRLAGGPYTGELFF
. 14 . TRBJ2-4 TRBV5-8 TGTGCCAGCAGCTTTAGAGGGCTCAAAAACATTCAGTACTTC CASSFRGLKNIQYF
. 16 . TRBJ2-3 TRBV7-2 TGTGCCAGCAGCTTAGAATGGGCAGGGGGGACAGATACGCAGTATTTT CASSLEWAGGTDTQYF
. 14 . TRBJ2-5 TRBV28 TGTGCCAGCAGTTTCATAGGGGGCCAAGAGACCCAGTACTTC CASSFIGGQETQYF
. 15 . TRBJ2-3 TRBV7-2 TGTGCCAGCACCCCTGGAAGCGGCAGCACAGATACGCAGTATTTT CASTPGSGSTDTQYF
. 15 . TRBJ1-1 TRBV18 TGTGCCAGCTCACCACCGGGGGTAGGAGGCACTGAAGCTTTCTTT CASSPPGVGGTEAFF
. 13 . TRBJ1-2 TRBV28 TGTGCCAGCAGTTCTGCGGGAGGGGATGGCTACACCTTC CASSSAGGDGYTF
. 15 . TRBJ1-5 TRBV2 TGTGCCAGCAGTTGGACACAATATAGCAATCAGCCCCAGCATTTT CASSWTQYSNQPQHF
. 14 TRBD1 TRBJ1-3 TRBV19 TGTGCCAGTAGTCCGACAGGGTCTGGAAACACCATATATTTT CASSPTGSGNTIYF
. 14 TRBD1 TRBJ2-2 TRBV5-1 TGCGCCAGCGGCGGGACAGGGGTCGCCGGGGAGCTGTTTTTT CASGGTGVAGELFF
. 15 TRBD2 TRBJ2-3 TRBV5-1 TGCGCCAGCAGCTTTTCCACTAGCGGGCGAGATACGCAGTATTTT CASSFSTSGRDTQYF
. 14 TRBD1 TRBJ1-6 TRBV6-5 TGTGCCAGCAGCCCGACAGGGGGCAATTCACCCCTCCACTTT CASSPTGGNSPLHF